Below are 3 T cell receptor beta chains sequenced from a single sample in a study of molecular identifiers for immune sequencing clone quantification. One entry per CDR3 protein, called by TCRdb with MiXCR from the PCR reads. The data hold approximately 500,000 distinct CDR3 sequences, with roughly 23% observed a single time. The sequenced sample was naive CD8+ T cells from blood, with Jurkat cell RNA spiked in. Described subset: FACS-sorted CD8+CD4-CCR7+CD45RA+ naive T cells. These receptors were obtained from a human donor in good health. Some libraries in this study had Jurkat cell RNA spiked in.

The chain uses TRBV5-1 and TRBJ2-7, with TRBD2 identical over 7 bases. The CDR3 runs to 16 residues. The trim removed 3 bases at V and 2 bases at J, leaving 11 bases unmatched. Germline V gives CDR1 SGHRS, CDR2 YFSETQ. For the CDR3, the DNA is TGCGCCAGCAGCTCGGACCCGACTAGCAGGGCCTACGAGCAGTACTTC. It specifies CASSSDPTSRAYEQYF.

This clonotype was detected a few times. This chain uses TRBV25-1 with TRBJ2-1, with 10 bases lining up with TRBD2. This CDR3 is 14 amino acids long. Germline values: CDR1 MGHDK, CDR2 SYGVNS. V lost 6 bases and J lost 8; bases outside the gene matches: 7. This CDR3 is CASRPAGGLDEQFF. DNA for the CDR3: TGTGCCAGCAGGCCAGCGGGGGGGCTCGATGAGCAGTTCTTC.

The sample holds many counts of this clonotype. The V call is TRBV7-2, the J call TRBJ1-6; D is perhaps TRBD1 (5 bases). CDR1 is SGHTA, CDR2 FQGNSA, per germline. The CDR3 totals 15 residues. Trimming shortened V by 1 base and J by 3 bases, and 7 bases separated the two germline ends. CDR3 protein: CASSLGQHYNSPLHF. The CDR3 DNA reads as TGTGCCAGCAGCTTAGGACAGCACTATAATTCACCCCTCCACTTT.